The 27 T cell receptor beta chains given below trace back to one sample, sequenced in a study of tissue T cells after allogeneic stem cell transplantation. Measured with immunoSEQ multiplex PCR; TCRdb has only the in-frame clones, and not every one. Of about 22,000 clones detected, around 77% appear once; the ten largest clones hold under 0.75%. Sequencing was performed on spleen. Source of these receptors: a female BALB/c mouse in good health. This strain has MHC haplotype H2-d.

For this clone: Genes here carry mouse names. The CDR3 end is not reached by the read, which stops 1 residue before it; the germline J gene fills it in. The chain has TRBV5 and TRBJ2-2; 10 bases are a match to TRBD2. With V trimmed by 3 bases and J by 3 bases, 1 base remained unmatched. CDR3 length: 15 amino acids. Germline assignment: CDR1 LGHNA and CDR2 YNLKQL (reference sequence). The CDR3: CASSQTGGHTGQLYF. The DNA read from the CDR3 is TGTGCCAGCAGCCAGACTGGGGGGCACACCGGGCAGCTCTAC.

This clone came up once. All gene names here are mouse names. The read falls 1 residue short of the CDR3 end, and the missing part is taken from the germline J gene. This chain joins TRBV4 and TRBJ2-4, with 7 bases identical to TRBD1. CDR1 is LGHDT and CDR2 is YNNKQL in the germline V gene (reference sequence). The CDR3 is made up of 14 amino acids. J gave up 1 base and V 5 bases, and 3 bases lay outside the gene matches. CDR3 region: CASSPGTGQNTLYF. The sequenced part of the CDR3 DNA is TGTGCCAGCAGCCCCGGGACAGGTCAAAACACCTTGTAC.

Concerning this clone: Gene names and germline match the mouse. The read ends 1 residue before the CDR3 terminus; that terminus is restored from the germline J gene. The chain is built from TRBV19 and TRBJ2-3; 10 nucleotides line up with TRBD2. This CDR3 contains 15 residues. The germline V gene encodes CDR1 FNHDT and CDR2 SITEND (reference sequence). V shed 4 bases and J 2 bases; nucleotides not matched to a gene: 4. The CDR3 loop reads CASSRTGGHAETLYF. Incomplete CDR3 DNA: TGTGCCAGCAGTCGGACTGGGGGTCATGCAGAAACGCTGTAT.

Points on this clone: Gene and germline names: mouse. The CDR3 extends 1 residue past the end of the read, so its final part is completed from the germline J gene. The rearrangement joins TRBV13-2 to TRBJ2-7; D gene unclear. The CDR3 consists of 15 residues. Trimming left V 0 bases short and J 0 bases short, with 10 bases between. Looked up from germline, CDR1 is NNHNN and CDR2 is SYGAGS (reference sequence). The CDR3 loop reads CASGDARVISYEQYF. CDR3 DNA, as far as it was read: TGTGCCAGCGGTGATGCAAGGGTCATCTCCTATGAACAGTAC.

As to this clone: Germline and genes: mouse. The sequenced fragment ends 1 residue before the CDR3 boundary, so the rest is inferred from the germline J gene. This rearrangement joins TRBV20 to TRBJ2-3; TRBD2 aligns across 8 bases. This CDR3 has 14 amino acids. CDR1 and CDR2 from the germline V gene are GFQATS and STVNSAI. J was trimmed by 3 bases and V by 2 bases; bases with no gene match: 4. The CDR3 sequence is CGARPGGLAETLYF. The CDR3 bases that were read are TGTGGTGCTAGGCCGGGGGGGCTCGCAGAAACGCTGTAT.

As for this clone: Gene labels here are mouse ones. CDR3 bases read: TGTGCCAGCAGCCAAACCCCTCTCACAGGAAACTCCGACTACACC. This sequence encodes CASSQTPLTGNSDYT. The entire CDR3 protein reads CASSQTPLTGNSDYTF. This chain connects TRBV5 to TRBJ1-2, with D tentatively TRBD1 (5 bases). The CDR3 end is not reached by the read, which stops 1 residue before it; the germline J gene fills it in. V lost 2 bases, J lost 1 base, and 14 bases lay in between. Germline CDR1 LGHNA, CDR2 YNLKQL (reference sequence). CDR3 length equals 16 residues.

The table lists this clone with a few counts. The gene names here belong to mouse. The read is 1 residue too short to cover the CDR3 end, so that end is filled in from the germline J gene. J is TRBJ2-7 and V is TRBV19; 8 positions agree with TRBD2. The CDR3 spans 14 residues. Germline V gene data show CDR1 as FNHDT and CDR2 as SITEND (reference sequence). Trimming took 3 bases from V and 0 from J; bases not matched to a gene: 2. The CDR3 region is CASSTGTGSYEQYF. The CDR3 bases that were read are TGTGCCAGCAGTACCGGGACTGGCTCCTATGAACAGTAC.

As regards this clone: Mouse names are used for the genes. CDR3 sequence: CASRPGHLSNERLFF. The CDR3 bases that were read are TGTGCCAGCAGACCGGGACACCTTTCCAACGAAAGATTATTT. The chain has TRBV4 and TRBJ1-4, with D perhaps TRBD1 (6 bases). The DNA ends 1 residue before the CDR3 does, and the rest of the CDR3 is filled in from the germline J gene. CDR1 is LGHDT and CDR2 is YNNKQL in the germline V gene (reference sequence). With 6 bases removed from V and 0 bases from J, the gap between germline ends came to 11 bases. This CDR3 is 15 amino acids long. Complete variable domain (other parts from reference TRBV4 and TRBJ1-4): ETAVFQTPNYHVTQVGNEVSFNCKQTLGHDTMYWYKQDSKKLLKIMFSYNNKQLIVNETVPRRFSPQSSDKAHLNLRIKSVEPEDSAVYLCASRPGHLSNERLFFGHGTKLSVL.

As to this clone: The genes and germline here are from mouse. The CDR3 goes on 1 residue after the read ends, and that part is filled in from the germline J gene. The rearrangement uses TRBV29 and TRBJ2-3, with a possible D match to TRBD1 (5 bases). Germline CDR1 reads MSHET; CDR2 reads SYDVDS. Trimming cost V 7 bases and J 2 bases, with 16 bases left between them. This CDR3 region has 15 residues. CDR3 DNA, as far as it was read: TGTGCTAGCAACCCCCGGGCAGGGTTTGCAGAAACGCTGTAT. Encoded protein: CASNPRAGFAETLY. The complete CDR3 reads CASNPRAGFAETLYF.

Remarks on this clone: All gene names here are mouse names. From the germline J gene comes the end of the CDR3, since the read stops 1 residue before it. The chain has TRBV13-3 and TRBJ1-1; no reliable D call. This CDR3 has 13 residues. Germline CDR1 is NNHDY and CDR2 is SYVADS. V lost 1 base, J lost 1 base, and 5 bases lay in between. CDR3: CASSDPGNTEVFF. Incomplete CDR3 DNA: TGTGCCAGCAGTGATCCTGGAAACACAGAAGTCTTC.

About this clone itself: Gene names are mouse gene names. The read falls 1 residue short of the CDR3 end, and the missing part is taken from the germline J gene. V is TRBV1 and J is TRBJ1-1; D remains unclear. CDR3 length: 13 amino acids. Looked up from germline, CDR1 is NSQYPW and CDR2 is LRSPGD (reference sequence). V was cut by 1 base and J by 3 bases, with 6 bases left in between. CDR3 residues: CTCSAVGDTEVFF. Partial CDR3 DNA: TGCACCTGCAGTGCAGTCGGGGACACAGAAGTCTTC.

A note on this clone: Mouse gene names and germline throughout. Read data end 1 residue before the CDR3 end; the end is taken from the germline J gene. This rearrangement joins TRBV14 to TRBJ2-5; tentatively, D is TRBD1 or TRBD2 (5 bases each). Trimming pared 1 base from V and 4 bases from J, leaving 7 bases between. The V gene's germline CDR1 is SGHDT and CDR2 FRDEAV. CDR3 length: 13 amino acids. The sequenced CDR3 bases are TGTGCCAGCAGTTTCGGGGGAAAAGACACCCAGTAC. Protein: CASSFGGKDTQY. The whole CDR3 reads CASSFGGKDTQYF.

Points on this clone: Germline and genes: mouse. From the germline J gene comes the end of the CDR3, since the read stops 1 residue before it. The chain joins TRBV31 to TRBJ2-3; D is undetermined. Trimming left V 5 bases short and J 0 bases short, with 9 bases between. The V gene's germline CDR1 is GKSSPN and CDR2 SITVG. CDR3 length equals 13 residues. The CDR3 DNA, read in part, is TGTGCCTGGGACAAAACTAGTGCAGAAACGCTGTAT. It codes for CAWDKTSAETLY. The entire CDR3 protein is CAWDKTSAETLYF.

About this clone: The genes are named according to mouse. The sequenced CDR3 bases are TGTGCCAGCAGCCCTCACTGGGGGGGCAGTGCAGAAACGCTGTAT. Translating it yields CASSPHWGGSAETLY. The CDR3 reads in full as CASSPHWGGSAETLYF. The V gene is TRBV3, the J gene TRBJ2-3, with 11 bases fitting TRBD2. Coverage ceases 1 residue before the CDR3 finishes, and the germline J gene fills in the end. The CDR3 is made up of 16 amino acids. Germline lookup yields CDR1 SNHLY and CDR2 FYNGKV (reference sequence). Losses at the gene ends were 5 bases for V and 0 bases for J; bases not matched to a gene: 4.

On this clone itself: Gene names refer to mouse genes. The read gets to within 1 residue of the CDR3 end, and the germline J gene fills in the rest. The chain couples TRBV13-2 to TRBJ2-4, with D unresolved. The CDR3 loop spans 15 amino acids. Trimming left V 2 bases short and J 0 bases short, with 10 bases between. Germline V gives CDR1 NNHNN, CDR2 SYGAGS (reference sequence). This CDR3 is CASGEPTSSQNTLYF. The part of the CDR3 DNA that was read is TGTGCCAGCGGTGAGCCGACATCTAGTCAAAACACCTTGTAC.

Points on this clone: Genes here carry mouse names. The read gets to within 1 residue of the CDR3 end, and the germline J gene fills in the rest. The chain combines TRBV4 with TRBJ1-2, with D tentatively TRBD1 (5 bases). This CDR3 is built from 14 residues. Trimming took off 4 bases at V and 0 bases at J, with 9 bases between the two ends. Germline assignment: CDR1 LGHDT and CDR2 YNNKQL (reference sequence). The CDR3 region is CASSSTVPNSDYTF. CDR3 bases read: TGTGCCAGCAGCTCGACAGTACCAAACTCCGACTACACC.

With regard to this clone: Genes here carry mouse names. The CDR3 end lies 1 residue beyond the end of the read and is filled in from the germline J gene. J is TRBJ1-1 and V is TRBV19; no clear D. The germline V gene encodes CDR1 FNHDT and CDR2 SITEND (reference sequence). This CDR3 comprises 12 residues. V was trimmed by 4 bases and J by 1 base, leaving 5 bases between them. The CDR3 DNA, read in part, is TGTGCCAGCAGTTCAGGGAACACAGAAGTCTTC. Translated: CASSSGNTEVF. The complete CDR3 reads CASSSGNTEVFF.

As regards this clone: Gene names follow the mouse nomenclature. The read comes to an end 1 residue before the CDR3 does, leaving the germline J gene to fill in the end. The chain has TRBV19 and TRBJ2-7; D not certain. The CDR3 runs 12 residues. Trimming left V 0 bases short and J 4 bases short, with 5 bases between. Germline V CDR1 and CDR2: FNHDT, SITEND (reference sequence). CDR3 bases read: TGTGCCAGCAGTATAGTGCAGTATGAACAGTAC. It encodes CASSIVQYEQY. The whole CDR3 sequence reads CASSIVQYEQYF.

A note on this clone: Each gene name is a mouse one. The read is 1 residue too short to cover the CDR3 end, so that end is filled in from the germline J gene. This chain connects TRBV2 to TRBJ1-4; D not resolved. The CDR3 sequence is 14 residues long. Trimming left V 1 base short and J 3 bases short, with 6 bases between. Germline V CDR1 and CDR2: LGHNA, YSYQKL. Here the CDR3 reads CASSQAQPNERLFF. The CDR3 DNA, read in part, is TGTGCCAGCAGCCAAGCACAGCCCAACGAAAGATTATTT.

Of note for this clone: Gene names and germline match the mouse. The sequence runs out 1 residue before the end of the CDR3; the remainder is reconstructed from the germline J gene. The chain joins TRBV13-2 to TRBJ2-1; 13 nucleotides align to TRBD2. The junction had 4 bases not matched to a gene; V was cut back by 0 bases and J by 7 bases. The CDR3 is 16 amino acids. The germline V gene has CDR1 NNHNN and CDR2 SYGAGS (reference sequence). CDR3: CASGDGTGGAGAEQFF. CDR3 DNA (partial): TGTGCCAGCGGTGATGGGACTGGGGGGGCTGGGGCTGAGCAGTTC.

This clone has just a few counts. The listed genes are named as in mouse. Coverage ceases 1 residue before the CDR3 finishes, and the germline J gene fills in the end. The rearrangement links TRBV19 to TRBJ2-7; 9 nucleotides agree with TRBD2. The junction had 0 bases not matched to a gene; V was cut back by 5 bases and J by 6 bases. This CDR3 region has 11 residues. The germline CDR1 and CDR2 sequences are FNHDT and SITEND (reference sequence). The sequenced CDR3 bases are TGTGCCAGCAGGACTGGGGGTGAACAGTAC. Its translation: CASRTGGEQY. The whole CDR3 reads CASRTGGEQYF.

Remarks on this clone: Gene names denote mouse genes. The read gets to within 1 residue of the CDR3 end, and the germline J gene fills in the rest. The chain joins TRBV4 to TRBJ2-4; 9 nucleotides align to TRBD2. Unmatched junction bases numbered 3, after V lost 5 bases and J lost 0 bases. The CDR3 runs 15 residues. Germline V CDR1 and CDR2: LGHDT, YNNKQL (reference sequence). The CDR3 bases that were read are TGTGCCAGCAGCCACTGGGGGGATAGTCAAAACACCTTGTAC. It encodes CASSHWGDSQNTLY. The whole CDR3 sequence is CASSHWGDSQNTLYF. Full variable domain (rest looked up from reference TRBV4 and TRBJ2-4): ETAVFQTPNYHVTQVGNEVSFNCKQTLGHDTMYWYKQDSKKLLKIMFSYNNKQLIVNETVPRRFSPQSSDKAHLNLRIKSVEPEDSAVYLCASSHWGDSQNTLYFGAGTRLSVL.

This clone appeared once. Gene names denote mouse genes. This sample also contains other DNA sequences that code for the same CDR3. The DNA read from the CDR3 is TGTGCCAGCAGCTGGGGGGGGTATGCTGAGCAGTTC. Translated, it gives CASSWGGYAEQF. The full CDR3 protein is CASSWGGYAEQFF. This chain connects TRBV4 to TRBJ2-1; 7 bases match TRBD2. Read sequence stops 1 residue before the CDR3 end, and the germline J gene provides the missing end. CDR3 length: 13 amino acids. The V segment lost 4 bases and the J segment 4 bases; nucleotides outside the gene matches: 1. Germline values: CDR1 LGHDT, CDR2 YNNKQL (reference sequence).

About this clone: Genes here carry mouse names. The read terminates 1 residue ahead of where the CDR3 ends, so the germline J gene completes it. The chain has TRBV14 and TRBJ2-2; 7 nucleotides match TRBD2. Germline assignment: CDR1 SGHDT and CDR2 FRDEAV. The CDR3 loop spans 15 amino acids. The V and J ends lost 5 bases and 0 bases, in that order; junction bases with no gene match: 4. The CDR3 reads CASSPLGTNTGQLYF. CDR3 DNA, as far as it was read: TGTGCCAGCAGCCCACTGGGGACAAACACCGGGCAGCTCTAC.

Note on this clone: The gene symbols are mouse symbols. Read coverage stops 1 residue before the CDR3 terminus; the germline J gene supplies the remainder. V usage is TRBV19 and J usage is TRBJ2-7; D possibly corresponds to TRBD1 (6 bases). Per the germline V gene, CDR1 is FNHDT and CDR2 is SITEND (reference sequence). V was shortened by 4 bases and J by 0 bases, with 8 bases between the two germline ends. This CDR3 is built from 13 residues. CDR3 DNA, as far as it was read: TGTGCCAGCAGTGGGACACCCTCCTATGAACAGTAC. Residues: CASSGTPSYEQY. The full-length CDR3 reads as CASSGTPSYEQYF. The full variable domain, in which reference TRBV19 and TRBJ2-7 provide the parts outside the CDR3, is GGIITQTPKFLIGQEGQKLTLKCQQNFNHDTMYWYRQDSGKGLRLIYYSITENDLQKGDLSEGYDASREKKSSFSLTVTSAQKNEMAVFLCASSGTPSYEQYFGPGTRLTVL.

With regard to this clone: Germline and genes here are mouse. CDR3 bases read: TGTGCTAGCAGTCACAGGGGGCTTGGAAATACGCTCTAT. This encodes CASSHRGLGNTLY. The entire CDR3 is CASSHRGLGNTLYF. V gene TRBV29 combines with J gene TRBJ1-3, with 9 bases fitting TRBD1. The DNA ends 1 residue before the CDR3 does, and the rest of the CDR3 is filled in from the germline J gene. The CDR3 covers 14 residues. V gave up 5 bases and J gave up 3 bases; unmatched junction bases: 2. Germline loops: CDR1 MSHET, CDR2 SYDVDS.

This clone was seen a handful of times. Here the gene names and germline are mouse. With the read ending 1 residue before the CDR3 end, the germline J gene is used to fill in that end. J is TRBJ2-1 and V is TRBV2; D is unresolved. Germline V lookup: CDR1 LGHNA, CDR2 YSYQKL. With 0 bases removed from V and 3 bases from J, the gap between germline ends came to 6 bases. CDR3 length: 14 residues. The CDR3 DNA, read in part, is TGTGCCAGCAGCCAAGACGGCAGCTATGCTGAGCAGTTC. Translating it yields CASSQDGSYAEQF. In full, the CDR3 is CASSQDGSYAEQFF.